This T cell receptor beta chain was identified in a study of shared clonotypes between healthy human individuals (dated by TCRdb to the early 2020s). Concerning the study at large: Two women and a few men aged 18 to 49 years were included in the cohort. For each donor, CD4 naive and CD4 memory were each run on three plates, CD8 naive on two plates, and CD8 memory on one plate. The study deeply sequenced blood TCR repertoires of about 5 healthy adults to estimate repertoire size and the extent of clonotype sharing between individuals. Libraries were prepared and TCR repertoires were sequenced by different laboratories using diverse techniques, in order to increase sequencing depth and limit assay-specific biases. Per donor, leukapheresis produced somewhere between about 0.94 and 8.9 billion PBMCs. Overall study results and their limits: Naive subsets generally had larger estimated clonotype richness than memory subsets did. Compared with non-shared clonotypes, the clonotypes found in all four sorted-subset donors had higher generation probabilities. Sampling was limited to blood, and TCR repertoires in tissue likely differ from TCR repertoires in blood. Because the study included a small number of donors, the genetic and exposure-history diversity represented was limited. Roughly 5% of naive CD4, around 3.6% of naive CD8, about 2.4% of memory CD4, and about 0.4% of memory CD8 clonotypes were shared across several donors. Incomplete sequencing was indicated by rarefaction of sorted-subset datasets, despite the large sequencing depth. Pairwise subsampling indicated that sequencing depth was expected to affect the degree of clonotype sharing among donors.

Using the deep immunoSEQ assay, TCR CDR3 regions were amplified from genomic DNA by multiplex PCR. For each cell subset, the extracted genomic DNA was distributed evenly across all wells of several immunoSEQ 96-well plates, and each plate served as one replicate. For sorted subsets, approximately 210 ng of genomic DNA, equivalent to roughly 30,000 T cell genomes, went into each replicate PCR. Purified libraries were measured with a Qubit 3.0 fluorometer, size-checked on a Bioanalyzer 2100, and measured again with the KAPA Library Quantification kit. Every immunoSEQ 96-well plate was sequenced on a dedicated single-read 150-cycle Illumina NextSeq 550 flow cell. Regarding the original processing steps: Because the immunoSEQ output held only junctional sequences and lacked quality scores, the filtering could not match the filtering applied to full-length reads. To assign V/J genes and CDR3, sequences were annotated against IMGT germline references using PyIR, a Python wrapper for IgBLAST v1.9. Reads were filtered out if the reads had weak V/J assignments (E-value above 1e-6), no CDR3, stop codons, out-of-frame junctions, or ambiguous translated residues. A V3J clonotype was defined by an identical inferred V gene, J gene, and CDR3 amino acid sequence. The percentage overlap between two repertoires was calculated by dividing the number of shared unique clonotypes by the size of the smaller repertoire. Three approaches were used to assess repertoire richness: RTK rarefaction, the Chao1 estimator, and Recon v2.1 estimates of unobserved clonotypes. OLGA was used to compute generation probabilities for all TCRbeta clonotypes that the gDNA method yielded from a few donors. What TCRdb holds here is the immuneACCESS table cut down to in-frame rearrangements. Part of the clones is not present; checked against another copy, under half of the missing clones reflect an unresolved V gene, and the others are unexplained. That table gives V, J and clone size, and the DNA gave D and trimming. The sample yields approximately 2.3 million clones; about 92% were counted once. The biggest ten clones account for about 0.41% of the sample.

About this clone: Its antigen is not yet known. No qualities accompany the bases; no much larger clone lies one base away.

Donors were healthy HIV-negative adults with no recently reported acute infections or vaccinations. All donors were Caucasian adults living in Nashville, Tennessee, USA. CD4+ T cells were enriched through magnetic negative selection, after which naive cells were positively selected on CD45RA and the remaining negative fraction served as the memory subset. Blood was collected by leukapheresis, and PBMCs were isolated by Ficoll-Histopaque density gradient centrifugation and then cryopreserved in liquid nitrogen vapor phase. Purity and quantity of every magnetically sorted T cell population were checked by analytical flow cytometry. Genomic DNA was isolated from each sorted fraction and quantified by UV absorbance on a Nanodrop 2000c. V is pared back by 3 bases and J by 4 bases, with 10 bases lying between the germline termini. The CDR3 starts with the cysteine, ends with the phenylalanine, and has 14 residues. Only the CDR3 DNA stays, 42 bases, in frame from base 1. CDR1 and CDR2, looked up from the germline V gene, are MNHEY and SVGAGI.

The source is a man in his late teens or twenties in good health. Some clones in this sample may be carry-over from other donors' samples. Recombination joined TRBV6-5 with TRBJ2-1, with the D segment possibly TRBD1 or TRBD2, each aligning over 5 bases. Material: naive CD4+ T cells from PBMCs. The cell subset or site label for this specimen denotes: CD45RA+ positively selected. In nucleotide form, the sequence is TGTGCCAGCAGTTATCGGGGACCTTACAATGAGCAGTTCTTC. Its translation is CASSYRGPYNEQFF.